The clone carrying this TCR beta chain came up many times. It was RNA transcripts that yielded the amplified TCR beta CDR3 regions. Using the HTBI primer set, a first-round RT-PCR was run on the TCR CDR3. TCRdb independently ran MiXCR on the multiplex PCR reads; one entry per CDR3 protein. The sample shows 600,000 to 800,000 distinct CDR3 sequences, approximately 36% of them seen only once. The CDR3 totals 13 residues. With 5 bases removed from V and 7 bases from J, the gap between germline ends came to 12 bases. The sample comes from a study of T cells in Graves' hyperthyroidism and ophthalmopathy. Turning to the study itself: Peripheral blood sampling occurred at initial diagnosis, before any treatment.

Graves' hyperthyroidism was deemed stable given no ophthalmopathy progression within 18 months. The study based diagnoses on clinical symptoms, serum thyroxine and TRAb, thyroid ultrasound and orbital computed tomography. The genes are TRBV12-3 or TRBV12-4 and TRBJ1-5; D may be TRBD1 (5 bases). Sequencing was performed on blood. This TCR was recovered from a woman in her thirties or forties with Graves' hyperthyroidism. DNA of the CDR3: TGTGCCAGCAGTCGTGAGGGGAGACAGCCCCAGCATTTT. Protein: CASSREGRQPQHF.